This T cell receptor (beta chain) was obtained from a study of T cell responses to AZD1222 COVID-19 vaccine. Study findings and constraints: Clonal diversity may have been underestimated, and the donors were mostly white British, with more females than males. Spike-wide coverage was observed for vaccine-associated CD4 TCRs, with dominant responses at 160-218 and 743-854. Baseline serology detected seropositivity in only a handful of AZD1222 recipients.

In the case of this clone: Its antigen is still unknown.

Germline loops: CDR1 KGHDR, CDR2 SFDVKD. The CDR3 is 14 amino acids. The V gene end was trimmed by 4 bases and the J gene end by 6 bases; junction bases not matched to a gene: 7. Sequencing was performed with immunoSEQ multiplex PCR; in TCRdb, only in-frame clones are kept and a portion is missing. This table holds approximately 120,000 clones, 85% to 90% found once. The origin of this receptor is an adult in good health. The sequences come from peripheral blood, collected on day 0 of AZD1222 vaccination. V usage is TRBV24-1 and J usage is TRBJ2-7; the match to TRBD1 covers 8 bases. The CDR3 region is CATSDPRTGSEQYF. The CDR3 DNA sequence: TGTGCCACCAGTGACCCCCGGACAGGGAGCGAGCAGTACTTC.